The 25 T cell receptor beta chains given below trace back to one sample, sequenced in a study of cytomegalovirus exposure and HLA in healthy donors. A multiplex PCR was run with 60 Vbeta primers and 13 Jbeta primers. Some clones are missing from TCRdb's copy, which holds only in-frame ones; the method was immunoSEQ multiplex PCR. Of some 120,000 clones in the sample, about 80% were seen once. The specimen was PBMCs. These receptors all come from a man aged 25-45 years in good health and CMV-seronegative.

V gene TRBV2 combines with J gene TRBJ2-2, with D tentatively TRBD2 (5 bases). Germline loops: CDR1 SNHLY, CDR2 FYNNEI. The CDR3 totals 15 residues. Trimming stripped 4 bases from V and 3 bases from J, with 12 bases between. This CDR3 is CASSVVRGHTGELFF. In DNA, the CDR3 is TGTGCCAGCAGTGTCGTGAGAGGGCACACCGGGGAGCTGTTTTTT.

Comment on this clone: One end of the junction does not line up with germline, which may come from a read error. V and J are TRBV6-6 and TRBJ1-2; TRBD1 agrees at 8 bases. Per germline, CDR1 MNHNY and CDR2 SVGAGI (reference sequence). The CDR3 totals 13 residues. The CDR3 bases are TGTGCCAGCGGACAGGGACTTGACTATGGCTCCACCTTC. Translation gives CASGQGLDYGSTF.

The rearrangement links TRBV29-1 to TRBJ1-4; D not resolved. The CDR3 is 12 residues long. Germline V lookup: CDR1 SQVTM, CDR2 ANQGSEA. Trimming removed 4 bases from V and 5 bases from J, with 8 bases in between. The chain's CDR3 is CSVVDWNEKLFF. CDR3 DNA sequence: TGCAGCGTTGTGGACTGGAATGAAAAACTGTTTTTT.

V usage is TRBV5-1 and J usage is TRBJ2-7; 7 bases are shared with TRBD2. Germline V gene sequence: CDR1 SGHRS, CDR2 YFSETQ. The CDR3 is 17 amino acids. The V and J ends lost 4 bases and 4 bases, in that order; junction bases with no gene match: 17. The chain's CDR3 is CASSQRPPGTTIYEQYF. The CDR3 region has the DNA TGCGCCAGCAGCCAGAGGCCCCCCGGGACTACCATTTACGAGCAGTACTTC.

This clone showed up just once. V usage is TRBV18 and J usage is TRBJ1-1; 11 bases are shared with TRBD1. CDR1 and CDR2 (germline): KGHSH, LQKENI. The V gene end was trimmed by 5 bases and the J gene end by 5 bases; junction bases not matched to a gene: 4. The CDR3 is made up of 14 amino acids. In nucleotides, the CDR3 is TGTGCCAGCTCAGGACAGGGGGCGAGGACTGAAGCTTTCTTT. Translation gives CASSGQGARTEAFF.

CDR3 sequence reads: CASSIGGDTQYF. The CDR3 bases are TGTGCCAGTAGTATCGGGGGAGATACGCAGTATTTT. V and J are TRBV19 and TRBJ2-3, with D possibly being TRBD2 (6 bases). Trimming took 3 bases from V and 5 from J, leaving 6 bases between them. This CDR3 contains 12 residues. CDR1 is LNHDA and CDR2 is SQIVND in the germline V gene (reference sequence). Complete variable domain (other parts from reference TRBV19 and TRBJ2-3): DGGITQSPKYLFRKEGQNVTLSCEQNLNHDAMYWYRQDPGQGLRLIYYSQIVNDFQKGDIAEGYSVSREKKESFPLTVTSAQKNPTAFYLCASSIGGDTQYFGPGTRLTVL.

The V gene is TRBV29-1, the J gene TRBJ2-3, with 9 bases fitting TRBD2. With V trimmed by 0 bases and J by 1 base, 8 bases remained unmatched. Germline V gives CDR1 SQVTM, CDR2 ANQGSEA. This CDR3 has 17 amino acids. The CDR3: CSVEDRREGLRTDTQYF. The CDR3 DNA sequence: TGCAGCGTTGAAGATCGGCGGGAGGGCCTTCGCACAGATACGCAGTATTTT.

The chain carries TRBV7-8 and TRBJ2-2, with 11 bases aligning to TRBD2. The CDR3 runs 16 residues. Germline loops: CDR1 SGHVS, CDR2 FQNEAQ. V shed 5 bases, J shed 3 bases, and the junction held 5 bases outside the gene matches. For the CDR3, the DNA is TGTGCCAGCAGCCTCATAGCGGGGGGGTACACCGGGGAGCTGTTTTTT. Protein: CASSLIAGGYTGELFF. Drawing the rest from reference TRBV7-8 and TRBJ2-2, the complete variable domain is GAGVSQSPRYKVAKRGQDVALRCDPISGHVSLFWYQQALGQGPEFLTYFQNEAQLDKSGLPSDRFFAERPEGSVSTLKIQRTQQEDSAVYLCASSLIAGGYTGELFFGEGSRLTVL.

The chain uses TRBV28 and TRBJ2-3; 11 bases match TRBD2. The CDR3 covers 18 residues. CDR1 is MDHEN and CDR2 is SYDVKM in the germline V gene. J was trimmed by 4 bases and V by 3 bases; bases with no gene match: 12. CDR3 DNA sequence: TGTGCCAGCAGTTTTAACAGGATACTAGCGGGAGATGCAGATACGCAGTATTTT. It specifies CASSFNRILAGDADTQYF.

The V and J genes are TRBV6-5 and TRBJ2-1; D possibly corresponds to TRBD2 (6 bases). V lost 2 bases, J lost 8 bases, and 16 bases lay in between. Germline V CDR1 and CDR2: MNHEY, SVGAGI. The CDR3 runs 15 residues. CDR3 sequence reads: CASSYLGSGYDEQFF. The CDR3 DNA follows: TGTGCCAGCAGTTACCTTGGGAGCGGGTACGATGAGCAGTTCTTC.

V usage is TRBV9 and J usage is TRBJ1-1; the match to TRBD1 covers 8 bases. Unmatched junction bases numbered 8, after V lost 2 bases and J lost 8 bases. This CDR3 region has 14 residues. Per the germline V gene, CDR1 is SGDLS and CDR2 is YYNGEE. In DNA, the CDR3 is TGTGCCAGCAGCGTTGGGACAGGTGGAATGGAAGCTTTCTTT. Amino acid sequence: CASSVGTGGMEAFF.

The chain links TRBV11-3 to TRBJ1-1; 9 bases line up with TRBD1. Germline-derived CDR1 and CDR2 are SGHNT and YENEEA. After removal of 3 bases from V and 2 bases from J, the junction contained 7 bases not matched to a gene. The CDR3 totals 16 residues. The CDR3 DNA is TGTGCCAGCAGCTTGGGGACAGGGTCAGTTAACACTGAAGCTTTCTTT. This codes for CASSLGTGSVNTEAFF.

The table lists this clone with a count of one. The J gene is TRBJ2-7, the V gene TRBV30, with D perhaps TRBD2 (6 bases). CDR1 GTSNPN and CDR2 SVGIG come from the germline V gene (reference sequence). V lost 4 bases to trimming and J lost 0 bases, with 10 bases between them. The CDR3 has 13 amino acids. The CDR3 coding sequence is TGTGCCTGGAATCTAGCGAACTCCTACGAGCAGTACTTC. It is translated as CAWNLANSYEQYF.

This chain connects TRBV18 to TRBJ1-1, with D unclear. This CDR3 spans 14 amino acids. Germline V gene data show CDR1 as KGHSH and CDR2 as LQKENI. V shed 3 bases and J shed 7 bases, with 15 bases lying between them. CDR3 DNA sequence: TGTGCCAGCTCACCGGGAGCCATGGGGTTTGAAGCTTTCTTT. This encodes CASSPGAMGFEAFF.

This clone was seen more than once but under ten times. The rearrangement links TRBV6-5 to TRBJ1-1; tentative D call: TRBD1 (6 bases). CDR1 and CDR2 from the germline V gene are MNHEY and SVGAGI. The germline V and J ends were trimmed by 2 bases and 0 bases, with 13 bases remaining between them. The CDR3 consists of 16 residues. The CDR3 spells CASSYGTTGLNTEAFF. The CDR3 coding sequence is TGTGCCAGCAGTTACGGTACGACAGGTTTGAACACTGAAGCTTTCTTT.

The chain joins TRBV5-6 to TRBJ1-2; D is possibly TRBD1 (6 bases). The CDR3 is 13 amino acids. With 0 bases removed from V and 6 bases from J, the gap between germline ends came to 9 bases. CDR1 is SGHDT and CDR2 is YYEEEE in the germline V gene. The CDR3 nucleotides read TGTGCCAGCAGCTTGGCAGGGGCGCATGGCTACACCTTC. It codes for CASSLAGAHGYTF.

The J gene is TRBJ2-7, the V gene TRBV6-1, with 8 bases identical to TRBD1. The CDR3 is 14 residues long. CDR1 and CDR2 (germline): MNHNS, SASEGT. V trimming: 10 bases; J trimming: 0 bases; junction bases outside the gene matches: 8. CDR3 DNA sequence: TGTGCCATCCTACGGACAGGGCCCTCCTACGAGCAGTACTTC. Protein product: CAILRTGPSYEQYF.

The chain combines TRBV7-8 with TRBJ2-7; 8 bases align to TRBD2. V lost 2 bases and J lost 1; bases outside the gene matches: 13. The germline CDR1 and CDR2 sequences are SGHVS and FQNEAQ. The length of the CDR3 is 18 residues. The CDR3 DNA reads as TGTGCCAGCAGCTTACTGAGCGGGAGTACCTCTTATTCCTACGAGCAGTACTTC. Its protein is CASSLLSGSTSYSYEQYF.

The chain employs TRBV6-5 and TRBJ2-3; 9 bases agree with TRBD1. The ends lost 2 bases at V and 5 bases at J; junction bases unmatched: 8. Germline V gene lookup returns CDR1 MNHEY and CDR2 SVGAGI. The CDR3 is 16 residues long. CDR3 in amino acids: CASSYKWDRAVDTQYF. CDR3 sequence (DNA): TGTGCCAGCAGTTACAAATGGGACAGGGCTGTAGATACGCAGTATTTT.

This chain joins TRBV7-3 and TRBJ2-7; 9 bases fit TRBD2. CDR3 length equals 15 residues. Germline V CDR1 and CDR2: SGHTA, FQGTGA. V was pared by 3 bases and J by 0 bases, with 3 bases of the junction left unmatched. CDR3 nucleotides: TGTGCCAGCAGCTTGGGTAGCGGGAGCTCCTACGAGCAGTACTTC. Encoded protein: CASSLGSGSSYEQYF.

This chain uses TRBV11-2 with TRBJ1-1; TRBD1 agrees at 8 bases. Unmatched junction bases numbered 8, after V lost 4 bases and J lost 10 bases. The CDR3 consists of 13 residues. Germline V gene lookup returns CDR1 SGHAT and CDR2 FQNNGV. The CDR3 DNA reads as TGTGCCAGCAGCTCCGGGACAGGCCTCGTAGCTTTCTTT. It encodes CASSSGTGLVAFF.

This clone was counted only a few times. CDR3 residues: CASSPSGSGELFF. CDR3 in DNA: TGTGCCAGCAGCCCATCAGGGTCCGGGGAGCTGTTTTTT. The chain recombines TRBV7-6 with TRBJ2-2, with D possibly matching TRBD1 (5 bases). CDR3 length: 13 residues. The V end lost 5 bases, the J end lost 6 bases, and 10 bases lay between the germline ends. In germline, CDR1 is SGHVS, CDR2 FNYEAQ.

This chain connects TRBV4-2 to TRBJ2-5; 8 bases map to TRBD2. CDR1 LGHNA and CDR2 YNFKEQ come from the germline V gene. Trimming at V came to 4 bases and at J to 1 base, leaving 11 bases not matched to a gene. This CDR3 region has 17 residues. The CDR3 region has the DNA TGTGCCAGCAGCCGGGGGGGAGCGGGGGCTCTCCAAGAGACCCAGTACTTC. Its protein is CASSRGGAGALQETQYF.

V is TRBV29-1 and J is TRBJ1-2; possible D gene TRBD1, 6 bases. Germline V gives CDR1 SQVTM, CDR2 ANQGSEA. The length of the CDR3 is 17 residues. V lost 6 bases to trimming and J lost 5 bases, with 28 bases between them. CDR3 in DNA: TGCAGCGTAAAAACCCGGGACACCGACCCCAAGGAGTATGGCTACACCTTC. Translated: CSVKTRDTDPKEYGYTF.

The chain employs TRBV2 and TRBJ2-3; D might be TRBD2 (6 bases). Germline V gene sequence: CDR1 SNHLY, CDR2 FYNNEI. The CDR3 runs 15 residues. Trimming cost V 0 bases and J 5 bases, with 12 bases left between them. The CDR3 sequence: CASSEAPRGIDTQYF. The CDR3 DNA follows: TGTGCCAGCAGTGAAGCGCCTCGGGGGATAGATACGCAGTATTTT.